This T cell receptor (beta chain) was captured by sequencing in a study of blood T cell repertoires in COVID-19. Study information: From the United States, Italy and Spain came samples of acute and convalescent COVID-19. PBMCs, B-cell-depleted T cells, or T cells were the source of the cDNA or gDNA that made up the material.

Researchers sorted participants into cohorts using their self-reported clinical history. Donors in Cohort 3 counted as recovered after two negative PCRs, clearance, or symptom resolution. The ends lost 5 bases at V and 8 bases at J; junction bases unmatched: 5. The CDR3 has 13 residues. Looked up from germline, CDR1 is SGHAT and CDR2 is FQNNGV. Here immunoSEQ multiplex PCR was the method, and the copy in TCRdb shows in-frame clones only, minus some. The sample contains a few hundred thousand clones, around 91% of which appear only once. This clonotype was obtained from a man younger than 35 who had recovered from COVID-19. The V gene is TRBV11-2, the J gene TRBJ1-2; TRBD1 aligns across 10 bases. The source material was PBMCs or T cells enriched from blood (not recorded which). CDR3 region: CASSPTGGGGYTF. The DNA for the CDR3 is TGTGCCAGCAGCCCGACAGGGGGCGGAGGCTACACCTTC.